This T cell receptor (beta chain) was captured by sequencing in a study of control samples from healthy donors and cancer patients. Trimming removed 3 bases from V and 0 bases from J, with 6 bases in between. CDR1 is KGHSH and CDR2 is LQKENI in the germline V gene. There are 14 residues in the CDR3. Generated by immunoSEQ multiplex PCR, the TCRdb table keeps only in-frame clones and is missing some. The repertoire holds 35,000 to 45,000 clones, with 70% to 90% as singletons. Sample: blood. The receptor was isolated from a man in his sixties in good health. The rearrangement joins TRBV18 to TRBJ1-5; D uncertain. DNA of the CDR3: TGTGCCAGCTCACCGGGGTATAGCAATCAGCCCCAGCATTTT. The encoded protein is CASSPGYSNQPQHF.